These 29 T cell receptor beta chains were sequenced from one sample in a study of cytomegalovirus exposure and HLA in healthy donors. 13 Jbeta primers and 60 Vbeta primers were used for the PCR. TCRdb's copy holds only in-frame clones and misses some; the assay was immunoSEQ multiplex PCR. The sample's table shows about 140,000 clones. Specimen: PBMCs. The source is a male donor in good health and CMV-seronegative.

The V call is TRBV4-1, the J call TRBJ2-5; 10 bases are shared with TRBD2. The trim removed 1 base at V and 5 bases at J, leaving 13 bases unmatched. The CDR3 has 18 amino acids. Germline values: CDR1 MGHRA, CDR2 YSYEKL. In DNA form, the CDR3 reads TGCGCCAGCAGCCAAGGTGGAGCGGGAGGGCCGAAGGGGGAGACCCAGTACTTC. This gives the protein CASSQGGAGGPKGETQYF.

The V call is TRBV11-2, the J call TRBJ1-2; D not certain. From germline, CDR1 is SGHAT and CDR2 FQNNGV. The CDR3 is made up of 14 amino acids. V lost 3 bases, J lost 1 base, and 9 bases lay in between. Written as DNA, the CDR3 is TGTGCCAGCAGCTTGGATAGCAGTAACTATGGCTACACCTTC. Its translation: CASSLDSSNYGYTF. The variable domain in full, completed from reference TRBV11-2 and TRBJ1-2, reads EAGVAQSPRYKIIEKRQSVAFWCNPISGHATLYWYQQILGQGPKLLIQFQNNGVVDDSQLPKDRFSAERLKGVDSTLKIQPAKLEDSAVYLCASSLDSSNYGYTFGSGTRLTVV.

This sequence joins TRBV30 and TRBJ2-6; TRBD1 matches at 8 bases. The CDR3 is 17 amino acids. CDR1 is GTSNPN, CDR2 SVGIG, per germline (reference sequence). With V trimmed by 3 bases and J by 1 base, 8 bases remained unmatched. The DNA for the CDR3 is TGTGCCTGGAGACAGGGACAGGAGCCGTCTGGGGCCAACGTCCTGACTTTC. This sequence encodes CAWRQGQEPSGANVLTF. The full variable domain, with the rest looked up from reference TRBV30 and TRBJ2-6, is SQTIHQWPATLVQPVGSPLSLECTVEGTSNPNLYWYRQAAGRGLQLLFYSVGIGQISSEVPQNLSASRPQDRQFILSSKKLLLSDSGFYLCAWRQGQEPSGANVLTFGAGSRLTVL.

The rearrangement uses TRBV4-3 and TRBJ2-2; D is uncertain. V was clipped by 0 bases and J by 9 bases, with 8 bases between them. CDR3 length: 13 residues. Germline assignment: CDR1 LGHNA and CDR2 YSLEER. The CDR3, as DNA: TGCGCCAGCAGCCAAGATAGAGGCCGGGAGCTGTTTTTT. It encodes CASSQDRGRELFF.

The chain recombines TRBV28 with TRBJ1-3; a weak D match, TRBD1 (5 bases). This CDR3 has 13 amino acids. The germline V and J ends were trimmed by 8 bases and 9 bases, with 17 bases remaining between them. Germline V gene data show CDR1 as MDHEN and CDR2 as SYDVKM. The DNA for the CDR3 is TGTGCCAGCGAAGGAGGGGTTTCGACCACCATATATTTT. Encoded protein: CASEGGVSTTIYF.

The rearrangement links TRBV4-2 to TRBJ1-6, with a possible D match to TRBD1 (5 bases). Germline lookup yields CDR1 LGHNA and CDR2 YNFKEQ. CDR3 size: 15 residues. V lost 5 bases to trimming and J lost 8 bases, with 16 bases between them. In DNA, the CDR3 is TGTGCCAGCAGCAGGCCGGCGGGGCTTGATTCACCCCTCCACTTT. Its translation is CASSRPAGLDSPLHF.

The gene calls are TRBV5-6 and TRBJ2-6, with 11 bases matching TRBD1. The junction had 7 bases not matched to a gene; V was cut back by 3 bases and J by 2 bases. The V gene's germline CDR1 is SGHDT and CDR2 YYEEEE. The CDR3 runs to 18 residues. CDR3 protein: CASSWRTGGLTGANVLTF. The CDR3 nucleotides are TGTGCCAGCAGCTGGCGGACAGGGGGCCTCACTGGGGCCAACGTCCTGACTTTC. The complete variable domain, with remaining parts taken from reference TRBV5-6 and TRBJ2-6, reads DAGVTQSPTHLIKTRGQQVTLRCSPKSGHDTVSWYQQALGQGPQFIFQYYEEEERQRGNFPDRFSGHQFPNYSSELNVNALLLGDSALYLCASSWRTGGLTGANVLTFGAGSRLTVL.

This chain connects TRBV2 to TRBJ2-7, with 8 positions matching TRBD1. Germline assignment: CDR1 SNHLY and CDR2 FYNNEI. V trimming: 9 bases; J trimming: 0 bases; junction bases outside the gene matches: 7. This CDR3 is built from 14 residues. This CDR3 is CASPAGTGSYEQYF. CDR3 bases: TGTGCCAGTCCAGCCGGGACAGGCTCCTACGAGCAGTACTTC.

The chain uses TRBV5-1 and TRBJ2-1; 9 nucleotides match TRBD2. With V trimmed by 2 bases and J by 0 bases, 3 bases remained unmatched. Germline loops: CDR1 SGHRS, CDR2 YFSETQ. This CDR3 comprises 16 residues. This CDR3 is CASSLYSGSSYNEQFF. In DNA, the CDR3 is TGCGCCAGCAGCTTATATAGCGGGAGCTCCTACAATGAGCAGTTCTTC.

This chain uses TRBV2 with TRBJ2-5; tentative D call: TRBD2 (6 bases). Per germline, CDR1 SNHLY and CDR2 FYNNEI. CDR3 size: 14 residues. V gave up 7 bases and J gave up 0 bases, with 12 bases separating them. CDR3 in amino acids: CASKPLADQETQYF. Here the CDR3 DNA reads TGTGCCAGCAAACCACTAGCAGACCAAGAGACCCAGTACTTC.

Here the CDR3 DNA reads TGCAGCGTCCGCGCAGGGATCCCCTACGAGCAGTACTTC. It encodes CSVRAGIPYEQYF. The chain is built from TRBV29-1 and TRBJ2-7; a weak D match, TRBD1 (5 bases). The CDR3 consists of 13 residues. V was shortened by 6 bases and J by 2 bases, with 14 bases between the two germline ends. Germline V gives CDR1 SQVTM, CDR2 ANQGSEA.

The chain has TRBV30 and TRBJ2-3, with D uncertain. Germline CDR1 and CDR2: GTSNPN and SVGIG (reference sequence). Trimming cost V 0 bases and J 2 bases, with 12 bases left between them. The CDR3 is 15 amino acids. CDR3 amino acids: CAWSVEAADTDTQYF. The CDR3 region has the DNA TGTGCCTGGAGTGTAGAGGCGGCTGACACAGATACGCAGTATTTT.

V is TRBV12-5 and J is TRBJ1-2, with 10 bases that match TRBD1. Trimming took 4 bases from V and 6 from J; bases not matched to a gene: 5. Germline values: CDR1 LGHNT, CDR2 FRNRAP. The CDR3 is made up of 14 amino acids. For the CDR3, the DNA is TGTGCTAGTGGTTCTTCGGGACAGGGGAATGGCTACACCTTC. It is translated as CASGSSGQGNGYTF.

J is TRBJ1-2 and V is TRBV7-3; D uncertain. CDR1 and CDR2 (germline): SGHTA, FQGTGA. The ends were cut back, 1 base at V and 3 bases at J, with 9 bases in the middle. CDR3 length: 14 residues. CDR3 DNA: TGTGCCAGCAGCTTAAACGGGAATGACTATGGCTACACCTTC. This codes for CASSLNGNDYGYTF. The full variable domain, its missing parts supplied by reference TRBV7-3 and TRBJ1-2, is GAGVSQTPSNKVTEKGKYVELRCDPISGHTALYWYRQSLGQGPEFLIYFQGTGAADDSGLPNDRFFAVRPEGSVSTLKIQRTERGDSAVYLCASSLNGNDYGYTFGSGTRLTVV.

The chain employs TRBV5-4 and TRBJ2-3; D ambiguous. Germline V gene sequence: CDR1 SGHNT, CDR2 YYREEE (reference sequence). The CDR3 spans 13 residues. V lost 4 bases and J lost 2, with 8 bases in between. This chain's CDR3 is CASSPVSTDTQYF. The CDR3 region has the DNA TGTGCCAGCAGCCCGGTATCCACAGATACGCAGTATTTT.

The rearrangement links TRBV2 to TRBJ2-2; 9 bases match TRBD2. The CDR3 totals 15 residues. CDR1 and CDR2 (germline): SNHLY, FYNNEI. The junction had 6 bases not matched to a gene; V was cut back by 10 bases and J by 0 bases. The CDR3 sequence: CAIAGGTPNTGELFF. For the CDR3, the DNA is TGTGCCATCGCGGGGGGGACCCCGAACACCGGGGAGCTGTTTTTT.

The chain combines TRBV15 with TRBJ2-6; possibly TRBD1 for D (6 bases). This CDR3 is 15 amino acids long. Trimming removed 5 bases from V and 0 bases from J, with 8 bases in between. In germline, CDR1 is LNHNV, CDR2 YYDKDF (reference sequence). The CDR3 DNA sequence: TGTGCCACCAGCCTGGACAGCTCTGGGGCCAACGTCCTGACTTTC. Translation gives CATSLDSSGANVLTF. Full variable domain (remainder filled in from reference TRBV15 and TRBJ2-6): DAMVIQNPRYQVTQFGKPVTLSCSQTLNHNVMYWYQQKSSQAPKLLFHYYDKDFNNEADTPDNFQSRRPNTSFCFLDIRSPGLGDTAMYLCATSLDSSGANVLTFGAGSRLTVL.

With respect to this clone: Other DNA sequences of this sample code for an identical CDR3. This chain connects TRBV19 to TRBJ2-7; D might be TRBD1 (6 bases). The CDR3 is made up of 11 amino acids. Germline CDR1 LNHDA, CDR2 SQIVND (reference sequence). V was cut by 8 bases and J by 4 bases, with 9 bases left in between. This chain's CDR3 is CASSDSYEQYF. The CDR3 DNA sequence: TGTGCCAGTTCGGACAGTTACGAGCAGTACTTC.

The chain is built from TRBV7-8 and TRBJ2-7; D is unclear. CDR1 is SGHVS and CDR2 is FQNEAQ in the germline V gene. The CDR3 runs 12 residues. Trimming left V 1 base short and J 7 bases short, with 8 bases between. DNA of the CDR3: TGTGCCAGCAGCTTAGGTGATAGAGAGCAGTACTTC. Translating gives CASSLGDREQYF. Complete variable domain (other parts from reference TRBV7-8 and TRBJ2-7): GAGVSQSPRYKVAKRGQDVALRCDPISGHVSLFWYQQALGQGPEFLTYFQNEAQLDKSGLPSDRFFAERPEGSVSTLKIQRTQQEDSAVYLCASSLGDREQYFGPGTRLTVT.

The chain has TRBV2 and TRBJ1-4, with D unclear. The CDR3 length is 17 residues. Germline V gives CDR1 SNHLY, CDR2 FYNNEI. V was trimmed by 6 bases and J by 4 bases, leaving 21 bases between them. This CDR3 is CASRGYDEGRDNEKLFF. The CDR3 coding sequence is TGTGCCAGCAGGGGATATGACGAAGGGAGGGATAATGAAAAACTGTTTTTT.

The chain combines TRBV19 with TRBJ2-5; 8 nucleotides line up with TRBD1. The CDR3 covers 17 residues. With 5 bases clipped from V and 2 bases from J, the junction kept 13 bases outside the gene matches. Germline CDR1 is LNHDA and CDR2 is SQIVND (reference sequence). The CDR3 DNA reads as TGTGCCAGTAGTCCGGGACAGGCATGGATGGGGCAAGAGACCCAGTACTTC. Translating gives CASSPGQAWMGQETQYF.

The genes are TRBV7-9 and TRBJ1-2, with 7 bases that match TRBD1. The CDR3 has 13 amino acids. V shed 3 bases, J shed 6 bases, and the junction held 4 bases outside the gene matches. Germline V lookup: CDR1 SEHNR, CDR2 FQNEAQ (reference sequence). This CDR3 is CASSFGTDDGYTF. The CDR3 DNA follows: TGTGCCAGCAGCTTTGGGACAGACGATGGCTACACCTTC.

V usage is TRBV19 and J usage is TRBJ2-7; TRBD1 agrees at 8 bases. Germline CDR1 is LNHDA and CDR2 is SQIVND (reference sequence). The V segment lost 5 bases and the J segment 0 bases; nucleotides outside the gene matches: 9. This CDR3 comprises 16 residues. The CDR3 coding sequence is TGTGCCAGTAGTTCTCGTCGGACAGGGCGCTCCTACGAGCAGTACTTC. Translation: CASSSRRTGRSYEQYF.

The chain uses TRBV21-1 and TRBJ1-2; TRBD1 reflects the table's D call only, with no check against the DNA. TRBV21-1 corresponds to a pseudogene. The CDR3 spans 15 residues. The CDR3 sequence: CASSTQARGDSGYTF. The DNA for the CDR3 is TGTGCCAGCAGCACACAGGCCAGGGGGGATAGTGGCTACACCTTC.

The chain employs TRBV5-3 and TRBJ1-1, with D tentatively TRBD1 (5 bases). TRBV5-3 is treated as an ORF (open reading frame) with a function not yet certain. Trimming pared 4 bases from V and 1 base from J, leaving 20 bases between. CDR3 size: 17 residues. The CDR3 is CARSLNAVRVQNTEAFF. Written as DNA, the CDR3 is TGTGCCAGAAGCCTCAATGCCGTCAGGGTTCAGAACACTGAAGCTTTCTTT.

V usage is TRBV30 and J usage is TRBJ1-6; no clear D gene. V lost 4 bases and J 7 bases, leaving 11 bases between the germline ends. Germline values: CDR1 GTSNPN, CDR2 SVGIG (reference sequence). CDR3 length: 13 residues. The CDR3 sequence is CAWKTEFNSPLHF. The CDR3, as DNA: TGTGCCTGGAAAACAGAGTTCAATTCACCCCTCCACTTT.

This rearrangement joins TRBV6-5 to TRBJ2-5; D ambiguous. CDR3 length equals 14 residues. Trimming removed 6 bases from V and 5 bases from J, with 16 bases in between. Germline values: CDR1 MNHEY, CDR2 SVGAGI. The CDR3 DNA sequence: TGTGCCAGCAGCTGGAGTTCTCTCGGGGAGACCCAGTACTTC. Its protein is CASSWSSLGETQYF.

The chain joins TRBV19 to TRBJ2-1; D uncertain. Germline CDR1 and CDR2: LNHDA and SQIVND (reference sequence). CDR3 length equals 13 residues. V lost 4 bases and J 7 bases, leaving 11 bases between the germline ends. The CDR3 DNA reads as TGTGCCAGTAGTACCCTCCTAGAGAATGAGCAGTTCTTC. This sequence encodes CASSTLLENEQFF.

V is TRBV18 and J is TRBJ1-1; 9 bases agree with TRBD1. This CDR3 has 17 residues. Per germline, CDR1 KGHSH and CDR2 LQKENI. With 1 base clipped from V and 4 bases from J, the junction kept 10 bases outside the gene matches. The chain's CDR3 is CASSPLGQGLPSTEAFF. CDR3 DNA: TGTGCCAGCTCACCACTTGGACAGGGGTTACCGTCCACTGAAGCTTTCTTT.